These T cell receptor beta chains were read from a single sample in a study of OX40 agonist ivuxolimab in advanced cancers. Measured with immunoSEQ multiplex PCR; TCRdb has only the in-frame clones, and not every one. The sample has some 76,000 clones, about 94% seen once. Sequencing was performed on CD4+ or CD8+ T cells sorted from blood, taken in a trial of the OX40 agonist ivuxolimab. These receptors originate from an adult with an advanced solid tumor such as melanoma, head and neck, liver or kidney cancer. The CDR3 runs from the conserved cysteine through the conserved F or W. A D gene is named only where the DNA matches it firmly. The size entry is marked missing in some rows and otherwise reads once, few, many or a size class.

j_call: TRBJ1-2
cdr3_length: 15
d_call: -
clone_size: -
v_call: TRBV11-2
cdr3_aa: CASSLAGGRSDGYTF
cdr3_nt: TGTGCCAGCAGCTTAGCCGGGGGGCGGAGCGATGGCTACACCTTC

j_call: TRBJ2-7
cdr3_length: 16
d_call: -
clone_size: -
v_call: TRBV25-1
cdr3_aa: CASSDTNIVWRVEQYF
cdr3_nt: TGTGCCAGCAGTGATACCAACATCGTATGGAGGGTCGAGCAGTACTTC

j_call: TRBJ1-5
cdr3_length: 17
d_call: -
clone_size: -
v_call: TRBV5-5
cdr3_aa: CASSLAGPRFSNQPQHF
cdr3_nt: TGTGCCAGCAGCTTGGCCGGTCCCCGATTTAGCAATCAGCCCCAGCATTTT

j_call: TRBJ1-2
cdr3_length: 14
d_call: -
clone_size: -
v_call: TRBV10-3
cdr3_aa: CAISDPDTNYGYTF
cdr3_nt: TGTGCCATCAGTGATCCCGACACCAACTATGGCTACACCTTC

j_call: TRBJ1-5
cdr3_length: 16
d_call: -
clone_size: -
v_call: TRBV6-6
cdr3_aa: CASSYSREPINQPQHF
cdr3_nt: TGTGCCAGCAGTTACTCGCGGGAACCCATCAATCAGCCCCAGCATTTT

j_call: TRBJ1-4
cdr3_length: 13
d_call: -
clone_size: -
v_call: TRBV7-7
cdr3_aa: CASSHTEGEKLFF
cdr3_nt: TGTGCTAGCAGCCACACAGAAGGCGAAAAACTGTTTTTT

j_call: TRBJ2-5
cdr3_length: 14
d_call: -
clone_size: -
v_call: TRBV6-7
cdr3_aa: CASSYPLRGETQYF
cdr3_nt: TGTGCCAGCAGCTACCCACTACGGGGGGAGACCCAGTACTTC

j_call: TRBJ1-4
cdr3_length: 13
d_call: TRBD1
clone_size: -
v_call: TRBV7-9
cdr3_aa: CATPGQGDEKLFF
cdr3_nt: TGTGCCACCCCGGGACAGGGGGATGAAAAACTGTTTTTT

j_call: TRBJ1-2
cdr3_length: 12
d_call: TRBD1
clone_size: -
v_call: TRBV2
cdr3_aa: CASKDRGDGYTF
cdr3_nt: TGTGCCAGCAAGGACAGGGGAGATGGCTACACCTTC

j_call: TRBJ2-7
cdr3_length: 13
d_call: -
clone_size: -
v_call: TRBV7-6
cdr3_aa: CASSSGPLYEQYF
cdr3_nt: TGTGCCAGCAGCTCGGGACCTCTCTACGAGCAGTACTTC

j_call: TRBJ2-7
cdr3_length: 15
d_call: TRBD1
clone_size: -
v_call: TRBV27
cdr3_aa: CASSRTGGSSYEQYF
cdr3_nt: TGTGCCAGCAGTAGGACAGGGGGGAGCTCCTACGAGCAGTACTTC

j_call: TRBJ1-6
cdr3_length: 15
d_call: TRBD1
clone_size: -
v_call: TRBV6-1
cdr3_aa: CASRDRTGPISPLHF
cdr3_nt: TGTGCCAGCAGGGACCGGACAGGCCCGATCTCACCCCTCCACTTT

j_call: TRBJ1-4
cdr3_length: 15
d_call: -
clone_size: -
v_call: TRBV6-5
cdr3_aa: CASSYSGGTNEKLFF
cdr3_nt: TGTGCCAGCAGTTACTCGGGAGGCACTAATGAAAAACTGTTTTTT

j_call: TRBJ2-1
cdr3_length: 13
d_call: TRBD1
clone_size: -
v_call: TRBV27
cdr3_aa: CASTTTGSYEQFF
cdr3_nt: TGTGCCAGCACCACGACAGGGAGCTATGAGCAGTTCTTC

j_call: TRBJ2-5
cdr3_length: 17
d_call: -
clone_size: -
v_call: TRBV19
cdr3_aa: CASKTNHGRRAQETQYF
cdr3_nt: TGTGCCAGTAAAACAAACCACGGACGACGAGCTCAAGAGACCCAGTACTTC

j_call: TRBJ1-4
cdr3_length: 15
d_call: TRBD1
clone_size: -
v_call: TRBV5-6
cdr3_aa: CASSFPQGTDEKLFF
cdr3_nt: TGTGCCAGCAGCTTTCCACAGGGGACGGATGAAAAACTGTTTTTT

j_call: TRBJ2-7
cdr3_length: 16
d_call: -
clone_size: -
v_call: TRBV10-3
cdr3_aa: CAISESWAGKTYEQYF
cdr3_nt: TGTGCCATCAGTGAGTCATGGGCAGGGAAAACCTACGAGCAGTACTTC

j_call: TRBJ2-6
cdr3_length: 18
d_call: -
clone_size: -
v_call: TRBV7-9
cdr3_aa: CASSLQVPPHSGANVLTF
cdr3_nt: TGTGCCAGCAGCTTACAGGTCCCCCCACACTCTGGGGCCAACGTCCTGACTTTC

j_call: TRBJ1-1
cdr3_length: 13
d_call: -
clone_size: -
v_call: TRBV2
cdr3_aa: CASRTDLNTEAFF
cdr3_nt: TGTGCCAGCAGGACGGACCTGAACACTGAAGCTTTCTTT

j_call: TRBJ2-7
cdr3_length: 13
d_call: -
clone_size: -
v_call: TRBV7-9
cdr3_aa: CASSFHSSYEQYF
cdr3_nt: TGTGCCAGCAGCTTCCACAGCTCCTACGAGCAGTACTTC

j_call: TRBJ2-2
cdr3_length: 15
d_call: -
clone_size: -
v_call: TRBV18
cdr3_aa: CASSPAGGGTGELFF
cdr3_nt: TGTGCCAGCTCACCAGCAGGGGGAGGCACCGGGGAGCTGTTTTTT

j_call: TRBJ1-5
cdr3_length: 15
d_call: TRBD1
clone_size: -
v_call: TRBV5-6
cdr3_aa: CASSPGTGGGQPQHF
cdr3_nt: TGTGCCAGCAGCCCCGGGACAGGGGGCGGTCAGCCCCAGCATTTT

j_call: TRBJ2-7
cdr3_length: 14
d_call: TRBD1
clone_size: few
v_call: TRBV4-1
cdr3_aa: CASSQYPGQGEQYF
cdr3_nt: TGCGCCAGCAGCCAATATCCCGGACAGGGCGAGCAGTACTTC

j_call: TRBJ2-7
cdr3_length: 14
d_call: -
clone_size: -
v_call: TRBV5-6
cdr3_aa: CASSFLLLDYEQYF
cdr3_nt: TGTGCCAGCAGCTTCCTCCTACTCGACTACGAGCAGTACTTC

j_call: TRBJ2-7
cdr3_length: 15
d_call: TRBD1
clone_size: -
v_call: TRBV27
cdr3_aa: CASKGPGTGIYEQYF
cdr3_nt: TGTGCCAGCAAGGGCCCCGGGACAGGGATCTACGAGCAGTACTTC

j_call: TRBJ2-2
cdr3_length: 13
d_call: -
clone_size: -
v_call: TRBV13
cdr3_aa: CASGLRGAGELFF
cdr3_nt: TGTGCCAGCGGGCTCAGGGGGGCCGGGGAGCTGTTTTTT

j_call: TRBJ2-3
cdr3_length: 16
d_call: TRBD2
clone_size: -
v_call: TRBV11-3
cdr3_aa: CASSSSTSGGADTQYF
cdr3_nt: TGTGCCAGCAGCTCCTCGACTAGCGGGGGGGCAGATACGCAGTATTTT

j_call: TRBJ1-1
cdr3_length: 13
d_call: -
clone_size: -
v_call: TRBV6-5
cdr3_aa: CASSYSQNTEAFF
cdr3_nt: TGTGCCAGCAGTTACTCCCAGAACACTGAAGCTTTCTTT

j_call: TRBJ2-1
cdr3_length: 16
d_call: TRBD2
clone_size: -
v_call: TRBV5-8
cdr3_aa: CASSLGWRGGNNEQFF
cdr3_nt: TGTGCCAGCAGCTTGGGTTGGCGGGGGGGCAACAATGAGCAGTTCTTC

j_call: TRBJ1-5
cdr3_length: 17
d_call: -
clone_size: -
v_call: TRBV9
cdr3_aa: CASSVFRQARGNQPQHF
cdr3_nt: TGTGCCAGCAGCGTATTTCGACAGGCAAGGGGCAATCAGCCCCAGCATTTT

j_call: TRBJ2-7
cdr3_length: 15
d_call: -
clone_size: -
v_call: TRBV2
cdr3_aa: CASSVPQGLSYEQYF
cdr3_nt: TGTGCCAGCAGTGTACCACAAGGACTCTCCTACGAGCAGTACTTC

j_call: TRBJ2-1
cdr3_length: 17
d_call: -
clone_size: -
v_call: TRBV4-3
cdr3_aa: CASSPTTRMWTYNEQFF
cdr3_nt: TGCGCCAGCAGCCCCACGACCAGAATGTGGACCTACAATGAGCAGTTCTTC